This T cell receptor (beta chain) was captured by sequencing in a study of tumor and adjacent non-tumor tissue in lung cancer. Points from the study as a whole: Compared with tumor, normal lung showed significantly lower TCR diversity. Patients with more diverse tumor TCRs had worse survival. In normal lung, the top 100 clones were significantly more dominant than in tumor.

The library came from three nested PCR rounds adapted from ARM-PCR protocols. TCRdb used MiXCR to reprocess the multiplex PCR reads, holding one entry per CDR3 protein. The sample lists approximately 120,000 distinct CDR3 sequences, 60% to 70% occurring once. To note about this clonotype: The antigen is undetermined. One end of the junction varies from germline; a read error may be responsible.

The template was RNA from unsorted bulk tissue. More than 3 cm separated this lung sample from the edge of the tumor. There are 14 residues in the CDR3. Looked up from germline, CDR1 is LGHNA and CDR2 is YSLEER. V usage is TRBV4-3 and J usage is TRBJ2-5; D is ambiguous. Sample: distant non-tumor lung tissue. The TCR was taken from a man aged 60 to 69 with non-small cell lung cancer. This CDR3 is CASSQARSQETQYF. CDR3 bases: TGCGCCAGCAGCCAAGCCCGCTCCCAAGAGACCCAGTACTTT.